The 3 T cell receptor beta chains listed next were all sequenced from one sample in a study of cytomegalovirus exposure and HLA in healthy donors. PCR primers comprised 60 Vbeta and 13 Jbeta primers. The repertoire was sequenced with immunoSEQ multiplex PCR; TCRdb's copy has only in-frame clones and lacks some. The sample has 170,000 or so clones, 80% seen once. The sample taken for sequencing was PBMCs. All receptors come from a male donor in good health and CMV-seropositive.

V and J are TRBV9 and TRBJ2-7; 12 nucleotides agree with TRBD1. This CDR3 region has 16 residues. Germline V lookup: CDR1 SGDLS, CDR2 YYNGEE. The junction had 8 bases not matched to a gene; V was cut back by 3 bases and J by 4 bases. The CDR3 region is CASSGGTGGLGYEQYF. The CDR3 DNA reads TGTGCCAGCAGCGGCGGGACAGGGGGCCTTGGGTACGAGCAGTACTTC. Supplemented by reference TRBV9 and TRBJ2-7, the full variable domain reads DSGVTQTPKHLITATGQRVTLRCSPRSGDLSVYWYQQSLDQGLQFLIQYYNGEERAKGNILERFSAQQFPDLHSELNLSSLELGDSALYFCASSGGTGGLGYEQYFGPGTRLTVT.

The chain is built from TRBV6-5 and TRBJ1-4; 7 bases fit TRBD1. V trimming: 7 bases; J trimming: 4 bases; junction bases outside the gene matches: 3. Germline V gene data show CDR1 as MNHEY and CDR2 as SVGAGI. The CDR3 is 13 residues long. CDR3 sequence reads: CASNRQGNEKLFF. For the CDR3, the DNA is TGTGCCAGCAACCGACAGGGTAATGAAAAACTGTTTTTT.

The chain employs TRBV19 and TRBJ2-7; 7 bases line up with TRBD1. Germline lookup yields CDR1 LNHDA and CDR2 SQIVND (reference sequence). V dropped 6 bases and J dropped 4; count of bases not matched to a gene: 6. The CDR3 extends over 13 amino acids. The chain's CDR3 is CASRDLQGYEQYF. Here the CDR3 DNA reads TGTGCCAGTAGGGATTTACAGGGGTACGAGCAGTACTTC.